This T cell receptor (beta chain) was documented in a study of cytomegalovirus exposure and HLA in healthy donors. Regarding the study as a whole: TCR beta sequences reportedly predicted most subjects' HLA-A and HLA-B alleles accurately.

As regards this clone: Its antigen is still unknown.

The PCR employed 60 Vbeta primers together with 13 Jbeta primers. The data were produced by immunoSEQ multiplex PCR, yet TCRdb's version contains in-frame clones alone and is incomplete. Here the sample spans tens of thousands of clones, approximately 81% being singletons. This receptor was identified in a woman aged 25 to 39 in good health and CMV-seronegative. Input material: PBMCs.

The CDR3 bases are TGCAGTGCAACTCCAGGTTGGGGCTACACCTTC. It codes for CSATPGWGYTF. The chain combines TRBV20-1 with TRBJ1-2; D gene uncertain. The germline CDR1 and CDR2 sequences are DFQATT and SNEGSKA (reference sequence). V was clipped by 6 bases and J by 8 bases, with 13 bases between them. The CDR3 is 11 residues long.